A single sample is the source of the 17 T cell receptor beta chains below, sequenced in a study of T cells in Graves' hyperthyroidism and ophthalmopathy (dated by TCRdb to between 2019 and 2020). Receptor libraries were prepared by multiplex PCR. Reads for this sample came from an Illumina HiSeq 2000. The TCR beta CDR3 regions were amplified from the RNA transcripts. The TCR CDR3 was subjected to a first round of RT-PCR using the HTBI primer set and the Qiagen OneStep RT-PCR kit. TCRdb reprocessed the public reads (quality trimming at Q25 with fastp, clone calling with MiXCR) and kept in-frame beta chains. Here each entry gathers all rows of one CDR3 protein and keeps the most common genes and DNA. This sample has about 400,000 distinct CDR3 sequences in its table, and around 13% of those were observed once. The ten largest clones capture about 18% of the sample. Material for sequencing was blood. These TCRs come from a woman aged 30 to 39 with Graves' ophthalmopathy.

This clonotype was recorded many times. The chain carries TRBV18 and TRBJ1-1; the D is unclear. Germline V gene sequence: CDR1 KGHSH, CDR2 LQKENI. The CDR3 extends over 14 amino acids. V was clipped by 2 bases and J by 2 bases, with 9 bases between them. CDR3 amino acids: CASSPLKENTEAFF. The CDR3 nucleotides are TGTGCCAGCTCACCATTGAAGGAAAACACTGAAGCTTTCTTT.

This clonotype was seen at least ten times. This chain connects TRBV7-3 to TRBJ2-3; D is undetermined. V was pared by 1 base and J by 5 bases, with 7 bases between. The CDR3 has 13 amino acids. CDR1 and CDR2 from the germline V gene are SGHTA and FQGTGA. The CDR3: CASSLNQLDTQYF. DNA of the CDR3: TGTGCCAGCAGCTTAAATCAGTTAGATACGCAGTATTTT.

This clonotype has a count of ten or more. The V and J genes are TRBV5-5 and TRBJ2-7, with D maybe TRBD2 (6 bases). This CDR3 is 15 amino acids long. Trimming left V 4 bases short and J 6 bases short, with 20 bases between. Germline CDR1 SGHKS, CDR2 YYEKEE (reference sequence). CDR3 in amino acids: CASSVPPGRGSEQYF. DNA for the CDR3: TGTGCCAGCAGCGTTCCTCCCGGGCGGGGCAGCGAGCAGTACTTC. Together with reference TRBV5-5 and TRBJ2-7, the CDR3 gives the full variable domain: DAGVTQSPTHLIKTRGQQVTLRCSPISGHKSVSWYQQVLGQGPQFIFQYYEKEERGRGNFPDRFSARQFPNYSSELNVNALLLGDSALYLCASSVPPGRGSEQYFGPGTRLTVT.

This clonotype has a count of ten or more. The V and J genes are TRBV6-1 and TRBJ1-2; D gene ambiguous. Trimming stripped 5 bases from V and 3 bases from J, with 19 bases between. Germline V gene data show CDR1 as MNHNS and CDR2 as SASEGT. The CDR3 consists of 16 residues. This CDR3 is CASSYAGRGGHYGYTF. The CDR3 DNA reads TGTGCCAGCAGTTACGCCGGACGGGGTGGCCACTATGGCTACACCTTC.

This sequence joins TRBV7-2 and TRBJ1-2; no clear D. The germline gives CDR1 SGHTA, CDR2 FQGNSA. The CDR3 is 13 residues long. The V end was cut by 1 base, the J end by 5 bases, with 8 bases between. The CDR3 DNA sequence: TGTGCCAGCAGCTTAGGGATTTTTTATGGCTACACCTTC. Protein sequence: CASSLGIFYGYTF.

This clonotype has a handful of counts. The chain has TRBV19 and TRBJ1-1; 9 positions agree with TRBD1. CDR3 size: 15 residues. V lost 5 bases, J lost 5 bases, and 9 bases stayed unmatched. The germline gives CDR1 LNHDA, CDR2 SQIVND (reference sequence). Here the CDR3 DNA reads TGTGCCAGTAGTCCGGAGGACAGGGGTGTTACTGAAGCTTTCTTT. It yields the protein CASSPEDRGVTEAFF. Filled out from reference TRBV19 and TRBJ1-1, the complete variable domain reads DGGITQSPKYLFRKEGQNVTLSCEQNLNHDAMYWYRQDPGQGLRLIYYSQIVNDFQKGDIAEGYSVSREKKESFPLTVTSAQKNPTAFYLCASSPEDRGVTEAFFGQGTRLTVV.

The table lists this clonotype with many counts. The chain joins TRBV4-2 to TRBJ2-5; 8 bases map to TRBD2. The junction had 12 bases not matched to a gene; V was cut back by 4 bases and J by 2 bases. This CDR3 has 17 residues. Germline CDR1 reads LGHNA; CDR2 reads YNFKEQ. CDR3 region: CASSPGSSGGRQETQYF. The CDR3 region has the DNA TGTGCCAGCAGCCCAGGATCAAGCGGGGGCCGGCAAGAGACCCAGTACTTC.

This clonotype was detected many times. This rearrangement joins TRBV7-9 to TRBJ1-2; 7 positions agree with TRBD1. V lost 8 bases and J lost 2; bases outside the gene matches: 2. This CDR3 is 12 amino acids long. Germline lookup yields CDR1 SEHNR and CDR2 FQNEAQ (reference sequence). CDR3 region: CASGTDNYGYTF. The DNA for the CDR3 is TGTGCCAGCGGGACAGACAACTATGGCTACACCTTC.

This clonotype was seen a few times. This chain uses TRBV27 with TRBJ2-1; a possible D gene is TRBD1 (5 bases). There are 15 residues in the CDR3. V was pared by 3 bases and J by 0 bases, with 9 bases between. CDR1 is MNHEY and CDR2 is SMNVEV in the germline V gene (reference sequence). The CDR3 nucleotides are TGTGCCAGCAGTTTGTATGACAGCTCCTACAATGAGCAGTTCTTC. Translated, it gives CASSLYDSSYNEQFF.

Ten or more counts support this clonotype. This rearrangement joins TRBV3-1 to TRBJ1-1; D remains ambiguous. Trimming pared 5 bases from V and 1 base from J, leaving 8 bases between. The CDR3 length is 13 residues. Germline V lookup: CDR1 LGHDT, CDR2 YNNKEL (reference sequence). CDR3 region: CASSLVKNTEAFF. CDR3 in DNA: TGTGCCAGCAGCTTAGTCAAGAACACTGAAGCTTTCTTT.

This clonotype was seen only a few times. The DNA of the CDR3 is TGCAGTGCTAGTGTGTTGGTCACAAGGATAGGCGGCGGGGAGCTGTTTTTT. Its protein is CSASVLVTRIGGGELFF. This rearrangement joins TRBV20-1 to TRBJ2-2; D gene uncertain. The CDR3 totals 17 residues. Germline loops: CDR1 DFQATT, CDR2 SNEGSKA (reference sequence). The V gene lost 3 bases and the J gene lost 7 bases, with 24 bases spanning the gap.

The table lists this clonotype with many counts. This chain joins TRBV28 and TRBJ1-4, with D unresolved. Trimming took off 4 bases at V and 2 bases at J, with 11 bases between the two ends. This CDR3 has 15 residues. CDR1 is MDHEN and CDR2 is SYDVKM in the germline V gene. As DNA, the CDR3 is TGTGCCAGCAGTTCCTTGGGATCGACTAATGAAAAACTGTTTTTT. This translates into CASSSLGSTNEKLFF. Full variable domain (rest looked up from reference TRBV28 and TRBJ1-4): DVKVTQSSRYLVKRTGEKVFLECVQDMDHENMFWYRQDPGLGLRLIYFSYDVKMKEKGDIPEGYSVSREKKERFSLILESASTNQTSMYLCASSSLGSTNEKLFFGSGTQLSVL.

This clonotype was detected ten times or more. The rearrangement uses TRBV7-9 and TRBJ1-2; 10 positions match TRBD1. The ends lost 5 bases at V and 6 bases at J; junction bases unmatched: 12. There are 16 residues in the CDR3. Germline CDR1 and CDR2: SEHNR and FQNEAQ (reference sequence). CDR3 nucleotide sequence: TGTGCCAGCAGCCCCCGGACAGGGGGGGCTGTCGATGGCTACACCTTC. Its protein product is CASSPRTGGAVDGYTF.

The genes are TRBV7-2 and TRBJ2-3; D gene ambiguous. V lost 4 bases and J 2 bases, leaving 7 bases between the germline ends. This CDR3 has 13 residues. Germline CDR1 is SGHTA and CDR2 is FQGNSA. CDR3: CASSSQITDTQYF. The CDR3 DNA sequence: TGTGCCAGCAGCTCCCAAATCACAGATACGCAGTATTTT.

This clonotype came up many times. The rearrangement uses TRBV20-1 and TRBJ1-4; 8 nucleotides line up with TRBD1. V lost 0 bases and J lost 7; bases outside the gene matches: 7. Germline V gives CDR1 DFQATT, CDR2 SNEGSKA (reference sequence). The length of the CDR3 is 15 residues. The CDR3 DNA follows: TGCAGTGCTAGAGACCTGACAGGGGTGCGTGAAAAACTGTTTTTT. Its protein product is CSARDLTGVREKLFF.

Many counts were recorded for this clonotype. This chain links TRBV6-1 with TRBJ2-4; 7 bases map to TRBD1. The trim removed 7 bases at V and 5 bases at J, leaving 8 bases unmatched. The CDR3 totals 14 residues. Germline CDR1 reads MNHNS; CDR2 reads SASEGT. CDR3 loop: CASKGAGEENIQYF. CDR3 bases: TGTGCCAGCAAGGGGGCAGGAGAAGAAAACATTCAGTACTTC.

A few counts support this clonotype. CDR3 amino acids: CASSLPHRDGTYEQYF. CDR3 sequence (DNA): TGTGCCAGCAGCTTACCTCACCGGGACGGGACCTACGAGCAGTACTTC. This rearrangement joins TRBV7-4 to TRBJ2-7; D is possibly TRBD1 or TRBD2 (5 bases each). This CDR3 contains 16 residues. In germline, CDR1 is SGHVT, CDR2 SQSDAQ. Trimming removed 2 bases from V and 2 bases from J, with 16 bases in between.